These 23 T cell receptor beta chains were sequenced from one sample in a study of blood T cell repertoires in COVID-19. Repertoires were generated with immunoSEQ multiplex PCR, while TCRdb's copy carries only in-frame clones and drops some. This table holds under 200,000 clones, roughly 90% found once. The material sequenced was PBMCs or T cells enriched from blood (not recorded which). These receptors came from a woman between 45 and 60 years old who had recovered from COVID-19.

The chain links TRBV5-1 to TRBJ2-7; tentatively, D is TRBD2 (6 bases). The CDR3 consists of 13 residues. CDR1 and CDR2 (germline): SGHRS, YFSETQ. V was shortened by 2 bases and J by 3 bases, with 9 bases between the two germline ends. The CDR3, as DNA: TGCGCCAGCAGCTTCGGGAGCAACTACGAGCAGTACTTC. Translation: CASSFGSNYEQYF.

In this sample, this clone turned up a few times. The chain employs TRBV2 and TRBJ1-2; D may be TRBD1 (6 bases). Trimming took 3 bases from V and 9 from J, leaving 17 bases between them. Germline V gene lookup returns CDR1 SNHLY and CDR2 FYNNEI. The CDR3 contains 14 residues. The CDR3 loop reads CASSERGTSRRYTF. As DNA, the CDR3 is TGTGCCAGCAGTGAGAGGGGGACGTCACGTCGCTACACCTTC.

V is TRBV7-9 and J is TRBJ1-1, with TRBD1 identical over 11 bases. V lost 0 bases to trimming and J lost 10 bases; unmatched junction nucleotides: 1. The CDR3 has 13 residues. Germline CDR1 is SEHNR and CDR2 is FQNEAQ (reference sequence). The CDR3 DNA is TGTGCCAGCAGCTTAGCGGGACAGGGGGGAGCTTTCTTT. Amino acids: CASSLAGQGGAFF.

This rearrangement joins TRBV20-1 to TRBJ1-1; no definite D call. Trimming stripped 4 bases from V and 0 bases from J, with 3 bases between. This CDR3 has 11 amino acids. Germline V lookup: CDR1 DFQATT, CDR2 SNEGSKA (reference sequence). CDR3 bases: TGCAGTGCTACCATGAACACTGAAGCTTTCTTT. This gives the protein CSATMNTEAFF.

The chain recombines TRBV4-2 with TRBJ2-3; 9 nucleotides match TRBD1. This CDR3 region has 17 residues. V lost 2 bases and J lost 1; bases outside the gene matches: 7. Germline loops: CDR1 LGHNA, CDR2 YNFKEQ. CDR3 protein: CASSQRGWTGGTDTQYF. The CDR3 DNA follows: TGTGCCAGCAGCCAAAGGGGTTGGACAGGGGGCACAGATACGCAGTATTTT.

The DNA for the CDR3 is TGTGCCAGCAGGGACCAAGGGACAGGAGCCTACGAGCAGTACTTC. Translation gives CASRDQGTGAYEQYF. The chain has TRBV6-5 and TRBJ2-7, with 8 bases matching TRBD1. The CDR3 loop spans 15 amino acids. The J segment lost 2 bases and the V segment lost 6 bases, leaving 9 bases of the junction unmatched. In germline, CDR1 is MNHEY, CDR2 SVGAGI.

This clone appeared a single time. The chain couples TRBV19 to TRBJ1-1, with a possible D match to TRBD1 (5 bases). The ends were cut back, 10 bases at V and 4 bases at J, with 22 bases in the middle. This CDR3 comprises 15 residues. Per the germline V gene, CDR1 is LNHDA and CDR2 is SQIVND (reference sequence). CDR3 bases: TGTGCCATCGGAGGCAGGGAGGGTTTCGGCACTGAAGCTTTCTTT. The encoded protein is CAIGGREGFGTEAFF. The full variable domain, completed using reference TRBV19 and TRBJ1-1, is DGGITQSPKYLFRKEGQNVTLSCEQNLNHDAMYWYRQDPGQGLRLIYYSQIVNDFQKGDIAEGYSVSREKKESFPLTVTSAQKNPTAFYLCAIGGREGFGTEAFFGQGTRLTVV.

This chain joins TRBV4-3 and TRBJ1-3; tentative D call: TRBD1 (6 bases). V lost 5 bases to trimming and J lost 2 bases, with 7 bases between them. The CDR3 spans 13 residues. The germline gives CDR1 LGHNA, CDR2 YSLEER. CDR3 region: CASSTGPGNTIYF. The CDR3 DNA reads TGCGCCAGCAGCACAGGGCCTGGAAACACCATATATTTT.

This clone turned up a few times. V and J are TRBV30 and TRBJ1-5, with D tentatively TRBD1 (6 bases). Trimming shortened V by 1 base and J by 4 bases, and 11 bases separated the two germline ends. Germline CDR1 is GTSNPN and CDR2 is SVGIG (reference sequence). This CDR3 spans 14 amino acids. Here the CDR3 reads CAWSDRASNQPQHF. The DNA for the CDR3 is TGTGCCTGGAGTGACAGGGCATCTAATCAGCCCCAGCATTTT.

The chain combines TRBV6-5 with TRBJ1-1; TRBD1 agrees at 9 bases. The germline CDR1 and CDR2 sequences are MNHEY and SVGAGI. There are 15 residues in the CDR3. V lost 2 bases and J lost 4; bases outside the gene matches: 5. Written as DNA, the CDR3 is TGTGCCAGCAGTTACGCGGGACAGGGCGTCACTGAAGCTTTCTTT. Residues: CASSYAGQGVTEAFF.

The chain carries TRBV5-4 and TRBJ1-2; no clear D gene. The V gene lost 0 bases and the J gene lost 3 bases, with 6 bases spanning the gap. CDR3 size: 13 residues. The germline V gene has CDR1 SGHNT and CDR2 YYREEE (reference sequence). CDR3 DNA sequence: TGTGCCAGCAGCTTGGCCGGGTACTATGGCTACACCTTC. This translates into CASSLAGYYGYTF.

The genes are TRBV3-1 (or the pseudogene TRBV3-2) and TRBJ2-5; 8 positions agree with TRBD1. The trim removed 6 bases at V and 4 bases at J, leaving 4 bases unmatched. Germline V gene sequence: CDR1 LGHDT, CDR2 YNNKEL (reference sequence). CDR3 size: 13 residues. The DNA for the CDR3 is TGTGCCAGCAGAACAGGGGGTAGAGAGACCCAGTACTTC. Amino acid sequence: CASRTGGRETQYF.

The chain couples TRBV7-2 to TRBJ1-5; 8 nucleotides line up with TRBD1. Per germline, CDR1 SGHTA and CDR2 FQGNSA. CDR3 size: 13 residues. Unmatched junction bases numbered 5, after V lost 5 bases and J lost 8 bases. The CDR3 bases are TGTGCCAGCAGCCTAGGACAGGGCGAGCCCCAGCATTTT. Translation gives CASSLGQGEPQHF. Using reference TRBV7-2 and TRBJ1-5 for the parts outside the CDR3, the full variable domain is GAGVSQSPSNKVTEKGKDVELRCDPISGHTALYWYRQSLGQGLEFLIYFQGNSAPDKSGLPSDRFSAERTGGSVSTLTIQRTQQEDSAVYLCASSLGQGEPQHFGDGTRLSIL.

This sequence joins TRBV2 and TRBJ1-4, with 8 bases lining up with TRBD1. CDR1 and CDR2 (germline): SNHLY, FYNNEI. CDR3 length equals 14 residues. V lost 6 bases to trimming and J lost 3 bases; unmatched junction nucleotides: 3. The CDR3 reads CASRGQAANEKLFF. CDR3 DNA sequence: TGTGCCAGCAGGGGACAGGCGGCTAATGAAAAACTGTTTTTT.

The chain carries TRBV28 and TRBJ1-4, with a tentative D call TRBD1 (6 bases). The V gene's germline CDR1 is MDHEN and CDR2 SYDVKM. The CDR3 extends over 16 amino acids. V dropped 4 bases and J dropped 4 bases, with 16 bases sitting between them. The CDR3 coding sequence is TGTGCCAGCAGTTCCGGAGGGGGGGGGCTTAATGAAAAACTGTTTTTT. Translation: CASSSGGGGLNEKLFF.

This chain connects TRBV7-2 to TRBJ2-1; 8 bases match TRBD1. V was pared by 5 bases and J by 9 bases, with 15 bases of the junction left unmatched. The CDR3 loop spans 16 amino acids. The V gene's germline CDR1 is SGHTA and CDR2 FQGNSA. CDR3 residues: CASSPRRDRHPSEQFF. CDR3 nucleotide sequence: TGTGCCAGCAGCCCGCGCCGGGACAGGCATCCCAGTGAGCAGTTCTTC.

The genes are TRBV27 and TRBJ2-7; 15 nucleotides line up with TRBD2. V was pared by 7 bases and J by 9 bases, with 4 bases of the junction left unmatched. CDR3 size: 13 residues. Germline V gene data show CDR1 as MNHEY and CDR2 as SMNVEV (reference sequence). The CDR3 reads CASTGTSGGRQYF. The CDR3 DNA sequence: TGTGCCAGCACGGGGACTAGCGGGGGGCGGCAGTACTTC.

The CDR3 sequence: CASSPWGSGGEEETQYF. CDR3 coding DNA: TGTGCCAGCAGCCCCTGGGGTAGCGGGGGGGAGGAAGAGACCCAGTACTTC. The chain is built from TRBV3-1 (or the pseudogene TRBV3-2) and TRBJ2-5; TRBD2 matches 11 bases. The germline gives CDR1 LGHDT, CDR2 YNNKEL (reference sequence). CDR3 length: 17 residues. Germline trimming cut 4 bases from V and 3 bases from J; bases unmatched to any gene: 10.

V is TRBV5-1 and J is TRBJ2-7, with 10 bases identical to TRBD1. V lost 4 bases to trimming and J lost 7 bases; unmatched junction nucleotides: 11. The V gene's germline CDR1 is SGHRS and CDR2 YFSETQ. The CDR3 contains 15 residues. In DNA form, the CDR3 reads TGCGCCAGCAGCGCCCCCGGGACAGGGGAGGGTGAGCAGTACTTC. Its translation is CASSAPGTGEGEQYF.

The chain joins TRBV6-2 or TRBV6-3 to TRBJ2-7; 10 positions match TRBD2. Germline trimming cut 5 bases from V and 2 bases from J; bases unmatched to any gene: 3. The CDR3 is 14 amino acids. Per germline, CDR1 MNHEY and CDR2 SVGEGT. The CDR3 DNA reads as TGTGCCAGCAGTGCTAGCGGGGGAGCCTACGAGCAGTACTTC. Translating it yields CASSASGGAYEQYF.

This rearrangement joins TRBV5-4 to TRBJ2-1, with D maybe TRBD2 (5 bases). The CDR3 consists of 16 residues. Germline loops: CDR1 SGHNT, CDR2 YYREEE (reference sequence). V dropped 0 bases and J dropped 2 bases, with 12 bases sitting between them. The CDR3 bases are TGTGCCAGCAGCTTGGATCCTAGCTATACCTACAATGAGCAGTTCTTC. As protein: CASSLDPSYTYNEQFF.

The CDR3 region is CASSALTSGGSSYNEQFF. CDR3 sequence (DNA): TGTGCCAGCAGCGCGTTGACTAGCGGGGGAAGCTCCTACAATGAGCAGTTCTTC. The V and J genes are TRBV9 and TRBJ2-1, with TRBD2 identical over 12 bases. Germline CDR1 and CDR2: SGDLS and YYNGEE. This CDR3 has 18 amino acids. Trimming cost V 3 bases and J 0 bases; bases outside gene matches: 7.

The rearrangement uses TRBV6-6 and TRBJ2-7; unclear D gene. This CDR3 has 19 residues. The V end lost 5 bases, the J end lost 3 bases, and 29 bases lay between the germline ends. In germline, CDR1 is MNHNY, CDR2 SVGAGI (reference sequence). DNA for the CDR3: TGTGCCAGCAGTCTCCGGCAGGCTCTGCAATACGGATACGGCTACGAGCAGTACTTC. Its translation: CASSLRQALQYGYGYEQYF.